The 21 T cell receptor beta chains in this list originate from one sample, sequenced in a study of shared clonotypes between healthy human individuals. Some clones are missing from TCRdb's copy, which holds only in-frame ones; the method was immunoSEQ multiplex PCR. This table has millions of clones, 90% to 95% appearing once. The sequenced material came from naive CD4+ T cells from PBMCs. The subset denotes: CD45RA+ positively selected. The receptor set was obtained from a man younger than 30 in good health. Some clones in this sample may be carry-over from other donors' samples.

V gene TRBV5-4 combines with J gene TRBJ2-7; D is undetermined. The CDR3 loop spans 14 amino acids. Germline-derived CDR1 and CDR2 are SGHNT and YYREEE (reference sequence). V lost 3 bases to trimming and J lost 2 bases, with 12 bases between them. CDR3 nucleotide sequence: TGTGCCAGCAGCTCGACTCAAAATCCCTACGAGCAGTACTTC. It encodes CASSSTQNPYEQYF.

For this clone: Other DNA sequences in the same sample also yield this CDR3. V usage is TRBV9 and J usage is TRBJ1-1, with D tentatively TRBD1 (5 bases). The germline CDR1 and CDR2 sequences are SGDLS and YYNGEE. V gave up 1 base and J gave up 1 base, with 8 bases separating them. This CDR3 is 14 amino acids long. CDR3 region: CASSVIGANTEAFF. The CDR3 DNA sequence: TGTGCCAGCAGCGTAATAGGGGCGAACACTGAAGCTTTCTTT. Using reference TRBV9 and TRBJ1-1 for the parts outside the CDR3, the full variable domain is DSGVTQTPKHLITATGQRVTLRCSPRSGDLSVYWYQQSLDQGLQFLIQYYNGEERAKGNILERFSAQQFPDLHSELNLSSLELGDSALYFCASSVIGANTEAFFGQGTRLTVV.

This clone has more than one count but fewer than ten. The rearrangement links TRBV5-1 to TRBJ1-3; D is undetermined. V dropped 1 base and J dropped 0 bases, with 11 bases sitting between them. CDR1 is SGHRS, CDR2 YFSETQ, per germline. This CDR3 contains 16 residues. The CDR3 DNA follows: TGCGCCAGCAGCTTGAACACGATCCCCTCTGGAAACACCATATATTTT. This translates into CASSLNTIPSGNTIYF.

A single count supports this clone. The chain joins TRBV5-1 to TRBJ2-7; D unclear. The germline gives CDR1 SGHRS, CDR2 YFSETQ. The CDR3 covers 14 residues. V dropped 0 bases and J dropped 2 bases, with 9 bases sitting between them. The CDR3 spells CASSLATFPYEQYF. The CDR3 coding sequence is TGCGCCAGCAGCTTGGCCACGTTCCCCTACGAGCAGTACTTC.

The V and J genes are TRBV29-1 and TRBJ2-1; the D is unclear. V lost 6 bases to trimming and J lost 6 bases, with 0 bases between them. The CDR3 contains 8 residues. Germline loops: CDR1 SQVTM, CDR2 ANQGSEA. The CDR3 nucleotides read TGCAGCGTCAATGAGCAGTTCTTC. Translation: CSVNEQFF.

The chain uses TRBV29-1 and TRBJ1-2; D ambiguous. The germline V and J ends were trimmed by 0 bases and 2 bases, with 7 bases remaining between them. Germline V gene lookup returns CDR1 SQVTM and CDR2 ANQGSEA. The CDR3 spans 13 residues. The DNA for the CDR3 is TGCAGCGTTGAAGATAGGGAGAACTATGGCTACACCTTC. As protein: CSVEDRENYGYTF.

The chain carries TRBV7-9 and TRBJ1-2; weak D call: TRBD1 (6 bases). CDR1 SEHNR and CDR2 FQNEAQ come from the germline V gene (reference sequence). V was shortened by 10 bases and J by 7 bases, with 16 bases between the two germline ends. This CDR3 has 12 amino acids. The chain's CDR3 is CATGGGAGGYTF. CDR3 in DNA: TGTGCCACCGGCGGGGGGGCAGGTGGCTACACCTTC.

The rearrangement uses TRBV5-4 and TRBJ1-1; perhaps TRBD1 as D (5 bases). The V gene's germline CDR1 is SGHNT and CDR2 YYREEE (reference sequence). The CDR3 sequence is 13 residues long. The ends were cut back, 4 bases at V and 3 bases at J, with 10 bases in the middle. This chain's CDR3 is CASSRVGDTEAFF. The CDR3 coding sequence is TGTGCCAGCAGCCGCGTGGGGGACACTGAAGCTTTCTTT.

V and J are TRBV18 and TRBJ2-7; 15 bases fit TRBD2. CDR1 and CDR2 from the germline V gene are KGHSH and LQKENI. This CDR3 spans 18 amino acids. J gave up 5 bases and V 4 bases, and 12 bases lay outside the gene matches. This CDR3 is CASSHPGLAGGPRNEQYF. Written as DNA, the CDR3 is TGTGCCAGCTCACACCCGGGACTAGCGGGAGGCCCCAGGAACGAGCAGTACTTC.

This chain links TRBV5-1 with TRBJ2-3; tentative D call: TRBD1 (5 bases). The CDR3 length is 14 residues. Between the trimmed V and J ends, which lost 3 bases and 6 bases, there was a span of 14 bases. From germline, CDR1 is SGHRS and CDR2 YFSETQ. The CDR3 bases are TGCGCCAGCAGCTCTGGGATGGGGCCCGATACGCAGTATTTT. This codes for CASSSGMGPDTQYF.

The CDR3 loop is CASSYVAGYGYTF. CDR3 DNA sequence: TGTGCCAGCAGTTACGTGGCAGGTTATGGCTACACCTTC. The chain has TRBV6-5 and TRBJ1-2, with unresolved D. CDR1 and CDR2 (germline): MNHEY, SVGAGI. The CDR3 covers 13 residues. V was trimmed by 2 bases and J by 5 bases, leaving 9 bases between them.

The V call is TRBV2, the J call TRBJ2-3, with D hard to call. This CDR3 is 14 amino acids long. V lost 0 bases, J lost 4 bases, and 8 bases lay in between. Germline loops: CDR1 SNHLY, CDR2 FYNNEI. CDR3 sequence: CASSEAHGADTQYF. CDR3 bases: TGTGCCAGCAGTGAAGCGCATGGGGCAGATACGCAGTATTTT.

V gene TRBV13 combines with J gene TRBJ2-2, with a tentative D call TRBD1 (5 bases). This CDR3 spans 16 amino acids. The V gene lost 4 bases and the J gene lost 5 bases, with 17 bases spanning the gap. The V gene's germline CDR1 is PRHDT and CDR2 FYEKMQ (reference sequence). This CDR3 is CASSSDSKKWTGELFF. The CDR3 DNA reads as TGTGCCAGCAGCTCCGACAGTAAAAAGTGGACCGGGGAGCTGTTTTTT.

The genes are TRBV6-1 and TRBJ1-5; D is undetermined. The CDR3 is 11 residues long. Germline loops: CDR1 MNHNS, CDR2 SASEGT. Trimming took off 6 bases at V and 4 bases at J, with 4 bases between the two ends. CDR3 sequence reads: CASRMNQPQHF. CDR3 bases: TGTGCCAGCAGGATGAATCAGCCCCAGCATTTT.

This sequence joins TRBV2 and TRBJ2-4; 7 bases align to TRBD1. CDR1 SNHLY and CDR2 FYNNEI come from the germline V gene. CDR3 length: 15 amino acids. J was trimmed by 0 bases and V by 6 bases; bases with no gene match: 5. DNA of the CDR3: TGTGCCAGCAGGACAGGGACCCCAGCCAAAAACATTCAGTACTTC. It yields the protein CASRTGTPAKNIQYF.

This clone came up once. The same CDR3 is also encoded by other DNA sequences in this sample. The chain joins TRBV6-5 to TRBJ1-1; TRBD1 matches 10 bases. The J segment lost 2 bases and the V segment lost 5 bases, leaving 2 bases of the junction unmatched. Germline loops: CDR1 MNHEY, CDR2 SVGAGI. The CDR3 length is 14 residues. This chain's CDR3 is CASSRDRGNTEAFF. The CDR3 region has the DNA TGTGCCAGCAGTCGGGACAGGGGTAACACTGAAGCTTTCTTT.

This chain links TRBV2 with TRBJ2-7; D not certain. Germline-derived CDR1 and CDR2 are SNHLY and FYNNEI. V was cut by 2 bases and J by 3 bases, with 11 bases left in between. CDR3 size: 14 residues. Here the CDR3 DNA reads TGTGCCAGCAGTGAATACGGGTACGGCTACGAGCAGTACTTC. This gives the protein CASSEYGYGYEQYF.

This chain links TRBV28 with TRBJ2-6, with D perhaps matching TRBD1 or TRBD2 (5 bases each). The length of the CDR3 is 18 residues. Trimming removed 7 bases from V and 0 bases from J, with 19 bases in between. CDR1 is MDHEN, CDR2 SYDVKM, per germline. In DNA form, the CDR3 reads TGTGCCAGCATCCTTGGGAGAGGGGTCAGCTCTGGGGCCAACGTCCTGACTTTC. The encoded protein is CASILGRGVSSGANVLTF. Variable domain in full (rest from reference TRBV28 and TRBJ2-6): DVKVTQSSRYLVKRTGEKVFLECVQDMDHENMFWYRQDPGLGLRLIYFSYDVKMKEKGDIPEGYSVSREKKERFSLILESASTNQTSMYLCASILGRGVSSGANVLTFGAGSRLTVL.

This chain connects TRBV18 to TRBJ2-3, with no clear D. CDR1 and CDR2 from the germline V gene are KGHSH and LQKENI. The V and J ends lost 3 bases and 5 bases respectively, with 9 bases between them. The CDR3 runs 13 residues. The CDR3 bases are TGTGCCAGCTCACCTCGGACGCAAGATACGCAGTATTTT. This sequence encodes CASSPRTQDTQYF.

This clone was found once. CDR3 in DNA: TGCGCCAGCAGTGCGGGACTATTCACAGATACGCAGTATTTT. As protein: CASSAGLFTDTQYF. The chain recombines TRBV10-1 with TRBJ2-3; TRBD2 matches at 7 bases. Germline CDR1 reads WNHNN; CDR2 reads SYGVQD (reference sequence). The CDR3 runs to 14 residues. Trimming at V came to 4 bases and at J to 2 bases, leaving 3 bases not matched to a gene.

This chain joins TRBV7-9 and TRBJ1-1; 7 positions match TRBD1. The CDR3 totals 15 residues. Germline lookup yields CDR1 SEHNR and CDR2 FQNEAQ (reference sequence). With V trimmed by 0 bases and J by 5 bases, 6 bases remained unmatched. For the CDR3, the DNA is TGTGCCAGCAGCTTAGCGCGGCAGGGGGGGACTGAAGCTTTCTTT. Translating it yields CASSLARQGGTEAFF.